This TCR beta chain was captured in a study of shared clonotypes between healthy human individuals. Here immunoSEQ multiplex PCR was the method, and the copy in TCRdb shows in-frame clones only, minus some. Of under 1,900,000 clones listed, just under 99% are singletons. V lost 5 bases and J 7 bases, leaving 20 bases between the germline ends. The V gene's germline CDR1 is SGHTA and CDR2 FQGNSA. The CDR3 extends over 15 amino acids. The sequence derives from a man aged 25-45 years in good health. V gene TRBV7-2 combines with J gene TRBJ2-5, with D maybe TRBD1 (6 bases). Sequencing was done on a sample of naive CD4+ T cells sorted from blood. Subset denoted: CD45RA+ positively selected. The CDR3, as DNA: TGTGCCAGCAGCCCAACCCCGACAGGCCAGGGGACCCAGTACTTC. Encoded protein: CASSPTPTGQGTQYF.